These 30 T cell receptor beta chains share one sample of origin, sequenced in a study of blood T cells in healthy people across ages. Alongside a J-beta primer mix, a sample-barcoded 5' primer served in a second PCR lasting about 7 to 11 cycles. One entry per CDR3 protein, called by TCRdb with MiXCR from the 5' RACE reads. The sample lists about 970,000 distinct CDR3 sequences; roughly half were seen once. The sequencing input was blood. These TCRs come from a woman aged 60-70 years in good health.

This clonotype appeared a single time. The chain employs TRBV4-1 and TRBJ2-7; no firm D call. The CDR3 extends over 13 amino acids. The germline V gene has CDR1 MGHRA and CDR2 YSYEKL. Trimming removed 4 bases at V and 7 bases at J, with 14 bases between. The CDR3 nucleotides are TGCGCCAGCAGCCTAAAGGACGGTGTAGAGCAGTACTTC. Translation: CASSLKDGVEQYF.

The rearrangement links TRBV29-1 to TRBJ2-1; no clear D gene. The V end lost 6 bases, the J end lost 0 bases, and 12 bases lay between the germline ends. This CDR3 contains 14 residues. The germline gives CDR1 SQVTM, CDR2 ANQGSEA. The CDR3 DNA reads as TGCAGCGTCACCCTTTCGGGCTCCTACAATGAGCAGTTCTTC. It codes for CSVTLSGSYNEQFF.

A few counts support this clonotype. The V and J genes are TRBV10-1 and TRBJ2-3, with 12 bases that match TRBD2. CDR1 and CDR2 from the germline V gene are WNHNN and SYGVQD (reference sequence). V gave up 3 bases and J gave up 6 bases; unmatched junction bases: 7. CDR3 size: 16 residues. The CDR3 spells CASSENLAGGPDTQYF. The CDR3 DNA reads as TGCGCCAGCAGTGAAAACCTAGCGGGAGGGCCTGATACGCAGTATTTT.

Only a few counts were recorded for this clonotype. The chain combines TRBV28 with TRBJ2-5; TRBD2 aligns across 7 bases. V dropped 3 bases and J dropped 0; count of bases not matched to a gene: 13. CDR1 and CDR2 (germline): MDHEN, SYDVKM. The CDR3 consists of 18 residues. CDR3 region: CASSLWGGEGGYQETQYF. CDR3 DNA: TGTGCCAGCAGTTTGTGGGGTGGTGAGGGAGGGTACCAAGAGACCCAGTACTTC.

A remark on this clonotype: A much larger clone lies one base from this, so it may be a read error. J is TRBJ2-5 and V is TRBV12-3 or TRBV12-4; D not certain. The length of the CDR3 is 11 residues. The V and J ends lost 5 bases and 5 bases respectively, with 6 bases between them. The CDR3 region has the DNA TGTGCCAGCAGTAAGAGTGAGACCCAGTACTTC. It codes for CASSKSETQYF.

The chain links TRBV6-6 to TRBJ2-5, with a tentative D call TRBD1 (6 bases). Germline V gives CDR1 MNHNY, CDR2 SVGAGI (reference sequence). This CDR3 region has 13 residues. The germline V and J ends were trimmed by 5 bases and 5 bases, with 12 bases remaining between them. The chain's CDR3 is CASSQQGWETQYF. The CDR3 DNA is TGTGCCAGCAGTCAACAGGGCTGGGAGACCCAGTACTTC.

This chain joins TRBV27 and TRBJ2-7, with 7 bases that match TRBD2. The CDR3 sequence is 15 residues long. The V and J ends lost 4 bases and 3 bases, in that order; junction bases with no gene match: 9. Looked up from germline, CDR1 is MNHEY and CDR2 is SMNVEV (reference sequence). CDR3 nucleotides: TGTGCCAGCAGTTGGGCGGGCGGGAGTGGCTACGAGCAGTACTTC. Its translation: CASSWAGGSGYEQYF.

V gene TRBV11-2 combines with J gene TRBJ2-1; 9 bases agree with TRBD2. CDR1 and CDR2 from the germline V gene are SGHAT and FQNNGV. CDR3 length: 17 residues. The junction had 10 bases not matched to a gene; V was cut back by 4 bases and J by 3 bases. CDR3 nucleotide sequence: TGTGCCAGCAGCTCTTGGGCTAGCGGGAACTACTACAATGAGCAGTTCTTC. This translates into CASSSWASGNYYNEQFF.

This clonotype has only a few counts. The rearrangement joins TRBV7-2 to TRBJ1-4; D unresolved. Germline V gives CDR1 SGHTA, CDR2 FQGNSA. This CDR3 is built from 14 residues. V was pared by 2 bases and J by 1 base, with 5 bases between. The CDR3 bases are TGTGCCAGCAGCTTATACGGAACTAATGAAAAACTGTTTTTT. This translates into CASSLYGTNEKLFF.

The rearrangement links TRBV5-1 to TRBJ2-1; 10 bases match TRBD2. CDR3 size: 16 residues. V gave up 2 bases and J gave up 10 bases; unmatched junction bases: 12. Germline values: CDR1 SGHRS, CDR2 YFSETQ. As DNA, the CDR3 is TGCGCCAGCAGCTTAAGCAGCGGGAGGGCCGTAAGAGAGCAGTTCTTC. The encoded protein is CASSLSSGRAVREQFF.

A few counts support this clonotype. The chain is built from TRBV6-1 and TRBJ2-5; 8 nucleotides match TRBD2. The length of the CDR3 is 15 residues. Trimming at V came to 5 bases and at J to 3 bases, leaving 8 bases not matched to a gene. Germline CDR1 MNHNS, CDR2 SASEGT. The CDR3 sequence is CASSMGAGAEETQYF. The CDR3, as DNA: TGTGCCAGCAGTATGGGAGCGGGGGCCGAAGAGACCCAGTACTTC.

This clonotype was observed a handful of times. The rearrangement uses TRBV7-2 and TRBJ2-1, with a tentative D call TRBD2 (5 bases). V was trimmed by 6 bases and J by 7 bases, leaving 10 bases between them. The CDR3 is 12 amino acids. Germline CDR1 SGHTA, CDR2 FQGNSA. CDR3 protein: CASRGGGNEQFF. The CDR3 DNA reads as TGTGCCAGCAGAGGAGGAGGTAATGAGCAGTTCTTC.

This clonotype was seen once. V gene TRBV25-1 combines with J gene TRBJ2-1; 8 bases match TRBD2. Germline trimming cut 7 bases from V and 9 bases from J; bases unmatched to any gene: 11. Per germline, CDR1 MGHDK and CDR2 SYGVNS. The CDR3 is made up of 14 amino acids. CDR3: CASIPSGSNSEQFF. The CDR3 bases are TGTGCCAGCATCCCAAGCGGGAGTAATAGTGAGCAGTTCTTC.

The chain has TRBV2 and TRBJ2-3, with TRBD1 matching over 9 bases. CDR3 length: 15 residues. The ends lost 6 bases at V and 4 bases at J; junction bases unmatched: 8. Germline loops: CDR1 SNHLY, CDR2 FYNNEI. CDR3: CASRPQGAVADTQYF. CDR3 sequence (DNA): TGTGCCAGCAGACCACAGGGGGCTGTGGCAGATACGCAGTATTTT.

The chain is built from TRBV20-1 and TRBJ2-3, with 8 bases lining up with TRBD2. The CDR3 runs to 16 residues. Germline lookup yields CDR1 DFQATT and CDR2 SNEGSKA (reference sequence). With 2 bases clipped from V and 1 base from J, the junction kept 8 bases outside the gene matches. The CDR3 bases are TGCAGTGCTAGAATCCCCGGGACTAGGGGCACAGATACGCAGTATTTT. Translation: CSARIPGTRGTDTQYF.

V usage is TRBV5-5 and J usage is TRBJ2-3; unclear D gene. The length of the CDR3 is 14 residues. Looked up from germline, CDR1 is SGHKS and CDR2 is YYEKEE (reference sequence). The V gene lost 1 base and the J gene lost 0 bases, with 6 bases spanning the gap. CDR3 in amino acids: CASSLPLSTDTQYF. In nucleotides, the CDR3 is TGTGCCAGCAGCTTGCCTCTTAGCACAGATACGCAGTATTTT.

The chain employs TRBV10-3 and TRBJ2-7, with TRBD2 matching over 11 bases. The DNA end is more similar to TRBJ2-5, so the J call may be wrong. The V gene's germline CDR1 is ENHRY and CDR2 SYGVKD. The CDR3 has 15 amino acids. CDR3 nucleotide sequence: TGTGCCATCAGTGAGCAGACTAGCGGGAAAGAGACCCAGTACTTC. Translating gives CAISEQTSGKETQYF.

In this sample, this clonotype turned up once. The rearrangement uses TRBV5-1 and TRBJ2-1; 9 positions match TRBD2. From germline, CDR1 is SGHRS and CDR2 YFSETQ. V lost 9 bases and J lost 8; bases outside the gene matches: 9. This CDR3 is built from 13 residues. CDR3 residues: CATSTSGSYEQFF. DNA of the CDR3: TGCGCCACCTCGACTAGCGGTTCATATGAGCAGTTCTTC.

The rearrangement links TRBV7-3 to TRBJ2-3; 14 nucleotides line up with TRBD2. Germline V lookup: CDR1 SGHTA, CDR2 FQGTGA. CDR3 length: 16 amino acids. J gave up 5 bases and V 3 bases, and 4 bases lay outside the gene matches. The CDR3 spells CASSLGLAGDGDTQYF. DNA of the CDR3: TGTGCCAGCAGCTTGGGACTAGCGGGAGATGGAGATACGCAGTATTTT.

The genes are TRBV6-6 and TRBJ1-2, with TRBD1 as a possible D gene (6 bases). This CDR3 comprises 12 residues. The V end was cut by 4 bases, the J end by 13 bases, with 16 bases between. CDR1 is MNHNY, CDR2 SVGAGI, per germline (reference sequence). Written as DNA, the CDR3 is TGTGCCAGCAGTTTTAAGACAGGTTCAGTCACCTTC. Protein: CASSFKTGSVTF.

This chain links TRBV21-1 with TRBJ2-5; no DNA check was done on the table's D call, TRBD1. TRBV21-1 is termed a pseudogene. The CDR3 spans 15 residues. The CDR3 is CASSKAPQVEETQYF. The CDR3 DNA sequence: TGTGCCAGCAGCAAAGCCCCCCAGGTAGAAGAGACCCAGTACTTC.

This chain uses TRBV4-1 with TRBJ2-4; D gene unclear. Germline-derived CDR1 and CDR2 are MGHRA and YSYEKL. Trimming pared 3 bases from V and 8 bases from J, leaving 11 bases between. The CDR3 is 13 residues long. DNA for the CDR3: TGCGCCAGCAGCCACACACACGAGGACATTCAGTACTTC. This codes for CASSHTHEDIQYF.

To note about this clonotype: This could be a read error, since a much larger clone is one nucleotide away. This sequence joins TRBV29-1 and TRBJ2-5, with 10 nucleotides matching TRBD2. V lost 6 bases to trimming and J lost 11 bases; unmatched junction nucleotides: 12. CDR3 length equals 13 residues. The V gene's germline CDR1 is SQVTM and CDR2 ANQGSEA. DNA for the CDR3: TGCAGCGTGAAAGCGGGAGGGTCGGTAGAGCAGTACTTC. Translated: CSVKAGGSVEQYF. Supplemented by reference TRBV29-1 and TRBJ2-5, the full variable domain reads SAVISQKPSRDICQRGTSLTIQCQVDSQVTMMFWYRQQPGQSLTLIATANQGSEATYESGFVIDKFPISRPNLTFSTLTVSNMSPEDSSIYLCSVKAGGSVEQYFGPGTRLLVL.

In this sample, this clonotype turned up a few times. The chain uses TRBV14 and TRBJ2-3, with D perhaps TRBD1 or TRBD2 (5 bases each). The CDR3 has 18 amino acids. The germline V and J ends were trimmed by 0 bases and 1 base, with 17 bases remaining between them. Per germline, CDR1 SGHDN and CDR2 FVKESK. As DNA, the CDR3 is TGTGCCAGCAGCCAAGAAGCGACCTGGGACGCTGGCACAGATACGCAGTATTTT. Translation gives CASSQEATWDAGTDTQYF.

The CDR3 DNA is TGTGCCAGCAGTCCCGGACTAGCGGGAGGGCCCCGAGAGACCCAGTACTTC. This gives the protein CASSPGLAGGPRETQYF. The rearrangement uses TRBV6-2 or TRBV6-3 and TRBJ2-5, with 15 bases identical to TRBD2. Germline values: CDR1 MNHEY, CDR2 SVGEGT. The CDR3 covers 17 residues. V lost 5 bases and J lost 4; bases outside the gene matches: 8.

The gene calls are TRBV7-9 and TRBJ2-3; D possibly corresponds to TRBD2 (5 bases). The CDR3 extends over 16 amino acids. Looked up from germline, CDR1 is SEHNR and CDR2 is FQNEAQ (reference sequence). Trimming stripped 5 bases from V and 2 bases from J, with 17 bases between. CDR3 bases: TGTGCCAGCAGCCCATCTAGCAACGTCCCCACAGATACGCAGTATTTT. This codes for CASSPSSNVPTDTQYF.

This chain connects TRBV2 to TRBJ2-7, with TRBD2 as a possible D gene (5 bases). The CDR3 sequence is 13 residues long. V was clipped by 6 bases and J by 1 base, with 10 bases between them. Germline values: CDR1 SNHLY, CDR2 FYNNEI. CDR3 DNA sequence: TGTGCCAGCAGGGGCGGCGGGTCCTACGAGCAGTACTTC. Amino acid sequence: CASRGGGSYEQYF.

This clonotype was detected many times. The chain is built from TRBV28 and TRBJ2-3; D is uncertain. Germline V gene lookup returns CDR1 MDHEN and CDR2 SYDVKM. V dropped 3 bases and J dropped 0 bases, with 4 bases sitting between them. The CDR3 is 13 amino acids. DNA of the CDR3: TGTGCCAGCAGTTTTCCTAGCACAGATACGCAGTATTTT. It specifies CASSFPSTDTQYF.

The CDR3 region has the DNA TGTGCCAGCATATCGGGGCAGGCCCTATACGGTGAAAAACTGTTTTTT. This gives the protein CASISGQALYGEKLFF. V and J are TRBV12-3 or TRBV12-4 and TRBJ1-4, with D maybe TRBD1 (5 bases). The CDR3 runs 16 residues. Trimming removed 7 bases at V and 7 bases at J, with 22 bases between.

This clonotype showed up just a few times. The CDR3 sequence is CASRRGVASYEQYF. Written as DNA, the CDR3 is TGTGCCAGCAGGAGGGGCGTAGCGAGCTACGAGCAGTACTTC. The chain combines TRBV2 with TRBJ2-7, with D perhaps assigned TRBD1 or TRBD2 (5 bases each). Trimming took off 6 bases at V and 3 bases at J, with 15 bases between the two ends. CDR3 length equals 14 residues. The germline gives CDR1 SNHLY, CDR2 FYNNEI. Looking up the rest from reference TRBV2 and TRBJ2-7 gives the full variable domain: EPEVTQTPSHQVTQMGQEVILRCVPISNHLYFYWYRQILGQKVEFLVSFYNNEISEKSEIFDDQFSVERPDGSNFTLKIRSTKLEDSAMYFCASRRGVASYEQYFGPGTRLTVT.